The count of the clone carrying this T cell receptor beta chain is one. What it binds is unknown. Produced via immunoSEQ multiplex PCR; TCRdb's table is partial and in-frame only. The data contain around 32,000 clones, over 60% of them seen just once; the ten biggest clones take up about 8.4%. This entry comes from a study of vaccination effects on CD4 cells after COVID-19. The CDR3 length is 17 residues. The germline V gene has CDR1 SGHRS and CDR2 YFSETQ. V lost 1 base to trimming and J lost 4 bases; unmatched junction nucleotides: 6. ViraFEST expansion of antigen-specific CD4+ T cells with viral peptide pools preceded sequencing. Isolating CD4+ T cells followed less than 11 days of culture. Two-dose BNT162b2 or mRNA-1273 vaccination was given to participants.

The chain recombines TRBV5-1 with TRBJ2-2; 11 bases match TRBD2. The input for sequencing was CD4+ T cells from PBMCs cultured with SARS-CoV-2 spike peptides, taken after COVID-19 vaccination. The receptor comes from a human donor who received a COVID-19 vaccine. The DNA for the CDR3 is TGCGCCAGCAGCTTGTTCACTAGCGGGAGTTTCACCGGGGAGCTGTTTTTT. Encoded protein: CASSLFTSGSFTGELFF. The full variable domain, completed using reference TRBV5-1 and TRBJ2-2, is KAGVTQTPRYLIKTRGQQVTLSCSPISGHRSVSWYQQTPGQGLQFLFEYFSETQRNKGNFPGRFSGRQFSNSRSEMNVSTLELGDSALYLCASSLFTSGSFTGELFFGEGSRLTVL.